This T cell receptor beta chain was obtained from a study of T cell responses to AZD1222 COVID-19 vaccine. The protocol was immunoSEQ multiplex PCR, while the TCRdb copy is restricted to in-frame clones and leaves out a portion. The sample has more than 100,000 clones, 92% seen once; the top ten hold roughly 7.9%. CDR3 size: 14 residues. Germline values: CDR1 SGHRS, CDR2 YFSETQ. V lost 4 bases, J lost 5 bases, and 15 bases lay in between. The source was peripheral blood, collected 28 days after the second AZD1222 dose. The rearrangement links TRBV5-1 to TRBJ1-2; unclear D gene. This receptor was obtained from an adult who received the AZD1222 COVID-19 vaccine. The CDR3 loop reads CASSQEGGRYGYTF. The CDR3 nucleotides are TGCGCCAGCAGCCAAGAGGGTGGGCGGTATGGCTACACCTTC.